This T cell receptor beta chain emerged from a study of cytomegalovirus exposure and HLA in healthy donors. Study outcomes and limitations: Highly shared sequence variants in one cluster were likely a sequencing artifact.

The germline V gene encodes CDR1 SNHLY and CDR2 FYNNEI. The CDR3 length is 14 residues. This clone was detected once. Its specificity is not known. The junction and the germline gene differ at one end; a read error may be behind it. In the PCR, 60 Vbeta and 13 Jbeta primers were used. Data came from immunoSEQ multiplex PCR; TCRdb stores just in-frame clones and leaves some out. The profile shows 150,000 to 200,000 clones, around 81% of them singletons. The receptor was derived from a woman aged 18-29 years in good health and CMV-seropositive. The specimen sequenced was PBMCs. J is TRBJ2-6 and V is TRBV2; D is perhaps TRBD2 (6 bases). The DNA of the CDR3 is TGTGCCAGCAGACGGGGGTCTGGGGCCAACGGCCTGACTTTC. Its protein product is CASRRGSGANGLTF.